Listed below are T cell receptor beta chains from one sample, sequenced in a study of lymphopenia after photon versus proton radiotherapy. Sequenced by immunoSEQ multiplex PCR; TCRdb stores in-frame clones only, minus some. The sample shows 40,000 or so clones, 85% of them seen only once. The input for sequencing was peripheral blood, taken from a patient treated with photon-based radiotherapy. These receptors were obtained from a man aged 40-49 years with gastric cancer. The CDR3 runs from the conserved cysteine through the conserved F or W. Fields, in order: J gene, V gene, D gene, clone size, CDR3 protein, CDR3 DNA. D genes are given only for firm matches. Size values are once, few and many counts, or a class for expanded clones, and some rows have none.

>TRBJ1-4|TRBV7-8|-|once
CASSSPGGGIAEKLFF
TGTGCCAGCAGCTCTCCGGGGGGAGGGATCGCTGAAAAACTGTTTTTT
>TRBJ2-1|TRBV5-1|-|-
CASSLASDEQFF
TGCGCCAGCAGCTTGGCCTCGGATGAGCAGTTCTTC
>TRBJ1-5|TRBV28|-|once
CASSLSPGLGALNQPQHF
TGTGCCAGCAGTTTGTCCCCAGGGTTGGGGGCCCTAAATCAGCCCCAGCATTTT
>TRBJ2-3|TRBV13|-|-
CASSPRRDTQYF
TGTGCCAGCAGCCCGCGTAGGGATACGCAGTATTTT
>TRBJ2-5|TRBV27|TRBD1|-
CASSLEGGLETQYF
TGTGCCAGCAGTTTAGAAGGGGGCCTAGAGACCCAGTACTTC
>TRBJ2-2|TRBV27|-|-
CASSAGSVGGELFF
TGTGCCAGCAGTGCAGGGTCCGTCGGAGGGGAGCTGTTTTTT
>TRBJ2-5|TRBV9|TRBD2|-
CASSGTSGQETQYF
TGTGCCAGCAGCGGGACTAGCGGACAAGAGACCCAGTACTTC
>TRBJ2-4|TRBV6-5|TRBD1|-
CASSYSSGTGRNIQYF
TGTGCCAGCAGTTACTCCTCCGGGACAGGGCGGAACATTCAGTACTTC
>TRBJ1-3|TRBV7-2|-|-
CASSQNSGNTIYF
TGTGCCAGCAGTCAAAATTCTGGAAACACCATATATTTT
>TRBJ2-2|TRBV11-3|-|-
CASSLHSGNTGELFF
TGTGCCAGCAGCTTGCACAGCGGCAACACCGGGGAGCTGTTTTTT
>TRBJ2-7|TRBV7-9|TRBD1|-
CASSLQGYEQYF
TGTGCCAGCAGCCTACAGGGGTACGAGCAGTACTTC
>TRBJ2-1|TRBV6-5|-|-
CASSYSSGGNNEQFF
TGTGCCAGCAGTTACTCGTCAGGGGGGAACAATGAGCAGTTCTTC
>TRBJ1-1|TRBV4-2|TRBD1|-
CASSQERPGGTEAFF
TGTGCCAGCAGCCAAGAAAGGCCAGGGGGCACTGAAGCTTTCTTT
>TRBJ1-1|TRBV7-8|-|once
CASSLGTSAGNTEAFF
TGTGCCAGCAGCTTAGGCACCTCAGCAGGAAACACTGAAGCTTTCTTT
>TRBJ1-5|TRBV7-9|-|-
CASSPLSNQPQHF
TGTGCCAGCAGCCCTCTGAGCAATCAGCCCCAGCATTTT
>TRBJ1-2|TRBV11-1|-|-
CASSMGPDRANYGYTF
TGTGCCAGCAGCATGGGCCCGGACAGAGCTAACTATGGCTACACCTTC
>TRBJ2-5|TRBV10-3|-|-
CAISESLETQYF
TGTGCCATCAGTGAGTCTTTAGAGACCCAGTACTTC
>TRBJ2-7|TRBV7-2|TRBD1|-
CASSLQGVSYEQYF
TGTGCCAGCAGCTTACAGGGGGTTTCCTACGAGCAGTACTTC
>TRBJ2-7|TRBV6-1|TRBD1|-
CASSADRGWNYEQYF
TGTGCCAGCAGCGCCGACAGGGGGTGGAACTACGAGCAGTACTTC
>TRBJ1-1|TRBV7-3|-|-
CASSLGRLNTEAFF
TGTGCCAGCAGCTTAGGGCGGTTGAACACTGAAGCTTTCTTT
>TRBJ2-3|TRBV2|TRBD2|-
CASSDPGLATDTQYF
TGTGCCAGCAGTGATCCCGGACTAGCGACAGATACGCAGTATTTT
>TRBJ1-1|TRBV11-1|-|-
CASSRERGTEAFF
TGTGCCAGCAGCCGGGAGCGGGGGACTGAAGCTTTCTTT
>TRBJ1-1|TRBV7-2|-|-
CASSLAGVDTEAFF
TGTGCCAGCAGCTTAGCAGGGGTGGACACTGAAGCTTTCTTT
>TRBJ2-5|TRBV4-3|-|-
CASSQAPPAGGGETQYF
TGCGCCAGCAGCCAAGCACCACCGGCAGGCGGTGGGGAGACCCAGTACTTC
>TRBJ1-2|TRBV28|TRBD1|-
CASSPGQVNYGYTF
TGTGCCAGCAGCCCGGGACAGGTTAACTATGGCTACACCTTC
>TRBJ1-6|TRBV5-4|-|-
CASSPSGEGRSPLHF
TGTGCCAGCAGCCCGAGTGGGGAGGGTCGCTCACCCCTCCACTTT
>TRBJ2-7|TRBV7-2|-|-
CASSLAGTVREQYF
TGTGCCAGCAGCTTAGCAGGGACTGTACGAGAGCAGTACTTC
>TRBJ2-3|TRBV7-3|-|-
CASSLVGPTDTQYF
TGTGCCAGCAGCTTAGTAGGACCCACAGATACGCAGTATTTT
>TRBJ2-1|TRBV4-2|TRBD2|-
CASTPFSGGSSYNEQFF
TGTGCCAGCACACCATTCAGCGGGGGGAGCTCCTACAATGAGCAGTTCTTC
>TRBJ1-2|TRBV5-7|-|-
CASRSSGEGYTF
TGTGCCAGCAGGTCATCAGGGGAAGGCTACACCTTC
>TRBJ2-1|TRBV7-9|TRBD1|once
CASSLGQGIYNEQFF
TGTGCCAGCAGCTTAGGACAGGGAATCTACAATGAGCAGTTCTTC
>TRBJ1-1|TRBV11-2|-|-
CASSHPIVDTEAFF
TGTGCCAGCAGCCACCCTATCGTGGACACTGAAGCTTTCTTT
>TRBJ1-2|TRBV7-9|-|few
CATNSGWYGYTF
TGTGCCACCAACTCAGGATGGTATGGCTACACCTTC
>TRBJ1-4|TRBV6-5|TRBD1|few
CASSPGQTNEKLFF
TGTGCCAGCAGTCCGGGACAGACTAATGAAAAACTGTTTTTT
>TRBJ1-5|TRBV7-9|-|-
CASSPAGTQPQHF
TGTGCCAGCTCTCCGGCGGGGACCCAGCCCCAGCATTTT
>TRBJ2-5|TRBV5-6|TRBD1|once
CASGTGRRAQETQYF
TGTGCCAGCGGGACAGGGAGGCGTGCCCAAGAGACCCAGTACTTC
>TRBJ1-1|TRBV2|-|-
CASRLNTEAFF
TGTGCCAGCAGACTGAACACTGAAGCTTTCTTT
>TRBJ1-2|TRBV13|-|-
CASSLGDSNYGYTF
TGTGCCAGCAGCTTAGGCGACAGCAACTATGGCTACACCTTC
>TRBJ2-5|TRBV18|-|-
CASSPPGLLETQYF
TGTGCCAGCTCACCACCGGGACTCTTAGAGACCCAGTACTTC
>TRBJ2-2|TRBV19|-|-
CASRAGNTGELFF
TGTGCCAGTAGGGCAGGGAACACCGGGGAGCTGTTTTTT
>TRBJ2-7|TRBV7-9|TRBD1|-
CASSNLAGTGRQYF
TGTGCCAGCAGCAATTTAGCCGGGACAGGGAGGCAGTACTTC
>TRBJ2-3|TRBV13|TRBD1|-
CASSFGTGYADTQYF
TGTGCCAGCAGCTTCGGGACAGGGTATGCAGATACGCAGTATTTT
>TRBJ1-4|TRBV5-1|-|-
CASSRGSGEKLFF
TGCGCCAGCAGTAGAGGTAGTGGTGAAAAACTGTTTTTT
>TRBJ1-3|TRBV18|-|-
CASSPPDLKNTIYF
TGTGCCAGCTCACCACCCGACCTCAAAAACACCATATATTTT
>TRBJ1-3|TRBV27|-|-
CASSRRGGSGNTIYF
TGTGCCAGCAGCCGCCGTGGGGGATCTGGAAACACCATATATTTT
>TRBJ1-1|TRBV5-8|TRBD1|once
CAGGTGLRNTEAFF
TGTGCCGGGGGGACAGGGCTCCGGAACACTGAAGCTTTCTTT
>TRBJ2-7|TRBV13|TRBD1|-
CASSLGLLGGTGPTYEQYF
TGTGCCAGCAGCTTAGGCCTTCTTGGAGGGACAGGGCCGACCTACGAGCAGTACTTC
>TRBJ1-4|TRBV15|-|few
CATSREVTTNEKLFF
TGTGCCACCAGCAGAGAGGTAACAACTAATGAAAAACTGTTTTTT
>TRBJ2-1|TRBV9|-|-
CASSVAGLQGRNEQFF
TGTGCCAGCAGCGTAGCCGGATTACAGGGAAGAAATGAGCAGTTCTTC
>TRBJ2-1|TRBV15|TRBD1|-
CATHRDRGLGEQFF
TGTGCCACCCACCGGGACAGGGGACTCGGGGAGCAGTTCTTC
>TRBJ2-7|TRBV15|-|-
CATSSADRTHEQYF
TGTGCCACCAGCAGCGCTGACCGTACCCACGAGCAGTACTTC
>TRBJ2-1|TRBV4-1|-|-
CASSQEGGGAAYNEQFF
TGCGCCAGCAGCCAAGAAGGCGGCGGGGCCGCCTACAATGAGCAGTTCTTC
>TRBJ1-2|TRBV7-8|-|-
CASSLAGRSDGYTF
TGTGCCAGCAGCTTAGCGGGGCGCAGCGATGGCTACACCTTC